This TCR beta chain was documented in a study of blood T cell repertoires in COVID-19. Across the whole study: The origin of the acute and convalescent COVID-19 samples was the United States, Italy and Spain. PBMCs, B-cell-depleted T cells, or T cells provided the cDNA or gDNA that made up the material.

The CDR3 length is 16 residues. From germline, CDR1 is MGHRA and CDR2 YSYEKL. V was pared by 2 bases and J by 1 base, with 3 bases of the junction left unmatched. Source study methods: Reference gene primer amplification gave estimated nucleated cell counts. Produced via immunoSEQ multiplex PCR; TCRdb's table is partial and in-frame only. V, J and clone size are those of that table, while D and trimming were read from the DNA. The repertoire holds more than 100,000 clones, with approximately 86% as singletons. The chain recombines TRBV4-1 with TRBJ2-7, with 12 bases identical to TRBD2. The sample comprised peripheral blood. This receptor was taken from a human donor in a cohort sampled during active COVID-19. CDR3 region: CASSQTTSGRSYEQYF. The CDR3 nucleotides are TGCGCCAGCAGCCAAACGACTAGCGGGAGATCCTACGAGCAGTACTTC.